Listed below are T cell receptor beta chains from one sample, sequenced in a study of vaccination effects on CD4 cells after COVID-19. These TCRs are of unknown antigen specificity. Clones were sequenced by immunoSEQ multiplex PCR, and TCRdb holds only the in-frame ones, with some missing. The table lists 30,000 or so clones, approximately 72% of them singletons. This specimen was CD4+ T cells from PBMCs cultured with HCoV-229E spike peptides, taken after COVID-19 vaccination. All receptors derive from a human donor who received a COVID-19 vaccine. CDR3s leave out the opening cysteine and the closing phenylalanine or tryptophan. D genes are given only for firm matches.

J gene | V gene | D gene | CDR3 protein
TRBJ2-7 | TRBV21-1 | NA | ASSPVEDGAWAERY
TRBJ2-1 | TRBV20-1 | TRBD1 | SASRGPQYNEQF
TRBJ1-1 | TRBV18 | NA | ASSPGRDAEAF
TRBJ2-1 | TRBV5-4 | TRBD2 | ASSLGSGGTGYEQF
TRBJ2-2 | TRBV12-3/TRBV12-4 | NA | ASSLSAGELF
TRBJ1-4 | TRBV20-1 | NA | SASPGREEKLF
TRBJ1-1 | TRBV30 | NA | LGREVTEAF
TRBJ2-5 | TRBV5-1 | NA | ASTMVGGYQETQY
TRBJ2-1 | TRBV7-9 | NA | ASSTQAPEQF
TRBJ1-1 | TRBV3-1/TRBV3-2 | NA | ASSQASYRAF
TRBJ2-7 | TRBV2 | NA | ASIRKDRAYEQY
TRBJ2-7 | TRBV5-1 | NA | ASTPGGDSYEQY
TRBJ2-6 | TRBV3-1/TRBV3-2 | NA | ASSQLDAGANVLT
TRBJ1-1 | TRBV6-5 | NA | ASSYRNTEAF
TRBJ1-1 | TRBV11-3 | NA | ASSLARNTEAF
TRBJ2-1 | TRBV11-2 | NA | ASSLRPSGINEQF
TRBJ2-2 | TRBV6-1 | NA | ASSEGFTGTGELF
TRBJ1-2 | TRBV5-4 | NA | ASSYSQGQERGYT
TRBJ2-1 | TRBV19 | NA | ASSIGRFYNEQF
TRBJ2-1 | TRBV6-1 | TRBD2 | ASSELGTSGRSSYNEQF
TRBJ2-7 | TRBV28 | TRBD1 | ASKSGTGGEQY
TRBJ1-5 | TRBV18 | NA | ASSPETGLNQPQH
TRBJ2-5 | TRBV2 | TRBD1 | ASSEGGTDGETQY
TRBJ1-2 | TRBV5-1 | NA | ASSLSGDGGYT
TRBJ2-1 | TRBV7-9 | TRBD2 | ASSLAGEGNNEQF
TRBJ1-2 | TRBV3-1/TRBV3-2 | NA | ASSQGQFEGYT
TRBJ1-4 | TRBV5-1 | NA | ASSFQGYNEKLF
TRBJ2-2 | TRBV6-5 | TRBD1 | ASRIGQVNTGELF
TRBJ1-3 | TRBV11-2 | NA | ASSLLSGSGNTIY
TRBJ2-7 | TRBV4-1 | TRBD2 | ASSQRTSGTTTGYEQY
TRBJ2-5 | TRBV20-1 | NA | SAVKETQY
TRBJ2-3 | TRBV4-2 | NA | ASSHELKPGPTDTQY
TRBJ2-5 | TRBV2 | TRBD1 | ASSRDRGDQETQY
TRBJ2-1 | TRBV24-1 | NA | ATSETLGFYNEQF
TRBJ2-7 | TRBV6-5 | NA | ASSQTRGEQY
TRBJ2-5 | TRBV7-2 | TRBD2 | ASSLGGGRTQETQY
TRBJ2-1 | TRBV3-1/TRBV3-2 | NA | ASSQASPNEQF
TRBJ1-1 | TRBV5-4 | NA | ASSLASLRLNTEAF
TRBJ1-1 | TRBV10-3 | NA | AISVTGNTEAF
TRBJ2-1 | TRBV7-9 | TRBD2 | ASSFGGRASEQF
TRBJ2-7 | TRBV3-1/TRBV3-2 | NA | ASSQDTTSYEQY